This T cell receptor (beta chain) was profiled in a study of response to subunit inactivated influenza vaccine (dated by TCRdb to the late 2010s). In terms of the full investigation: The study used deep quantitative T cell receptor repertoire profiling to track responses to a trivalent subunit inactivated influenza vaccine.

The library was generated by RT-PCR. The listed sequencing device is Illumina HiSeq 2500. The public sequencing data were trimmed at Q25 with fastp and processed into clonotypes with MiXCR by TCRdb, which kept only in-frame beta chains. Each record represents a unique CDR3 protein, reported with the most common genes and DNA among its rows. Present in this sample are roughly 190,000 distinct CDR3 sequences, approximately 14% of which were seen just once. Of the sample, about 25% falls within the top ten clones. Between the V and J ends, shortened by 8 bases and 3 bases respectively, the junction contains 8 bases. From a lookup of the germline V gene (reference sequence), CDR1 and CDR2 are GTSNPN and SVGIG. The CDR3, cysteine through phenylalanine, is 11 amino acids long. Kept here is only the CDR3 DNA, which spans 33 bases and is read in frame from base 1. This clonotype was seen a few times. Its antigen is unknown. The record has no base qualities; no much larger clone is one base away.

What the research found in general, with its limitations: According to the authors, only a limited number of new T cells may be recruited by each seasonal influenza vaccination.

This sequence was found in a middle-aged man who received an inactivated influenza vaccine. Donor details come from another sample of the same person, matched by shared clones. The material sequenced was CD8+ T cells sorted from PBMCs, taken approximately 5 days after vaccination. The chain employs TRBV30 and TRBJ2-1, with no reliable assignment of the D segment. CDR3 protein: CARRVYNEQFF. The bases read TGTGCCCGAAGAGTCTACAATGAGCAGTTCTTC.